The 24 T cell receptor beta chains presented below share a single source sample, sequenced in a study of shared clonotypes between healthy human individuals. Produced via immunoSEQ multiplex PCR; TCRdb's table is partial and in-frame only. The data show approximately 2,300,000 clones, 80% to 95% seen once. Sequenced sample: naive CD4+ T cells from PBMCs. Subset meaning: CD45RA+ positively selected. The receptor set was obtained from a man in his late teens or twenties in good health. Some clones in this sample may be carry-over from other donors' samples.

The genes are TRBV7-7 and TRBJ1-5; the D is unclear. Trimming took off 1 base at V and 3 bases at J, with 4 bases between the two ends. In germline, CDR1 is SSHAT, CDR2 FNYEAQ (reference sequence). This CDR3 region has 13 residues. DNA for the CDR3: TGTGCCAGCAGCTTAGGCGTCAATCAGCCCCAGCATTTT. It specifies CASSLGVNQPQHF.

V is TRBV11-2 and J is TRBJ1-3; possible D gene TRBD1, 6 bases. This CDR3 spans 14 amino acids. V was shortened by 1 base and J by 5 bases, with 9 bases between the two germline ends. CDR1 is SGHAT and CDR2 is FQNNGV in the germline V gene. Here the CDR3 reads CASSLVQGRNTIYF. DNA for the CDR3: TGTGCCAGCAGCTTAGTTCAGGGGAGAAACACCATATATTTT. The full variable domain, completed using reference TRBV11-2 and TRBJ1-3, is EAGVAQSPRYKIIEKRQSVAFWCNPISGHATLYWYQQILGQGPKLLIQFQNNGVVDDSQLPKDRFSAERLKGVDSTLKIQPAKLEDSAVYLCASSLVQGRNTIYFGEGSWLTVV.

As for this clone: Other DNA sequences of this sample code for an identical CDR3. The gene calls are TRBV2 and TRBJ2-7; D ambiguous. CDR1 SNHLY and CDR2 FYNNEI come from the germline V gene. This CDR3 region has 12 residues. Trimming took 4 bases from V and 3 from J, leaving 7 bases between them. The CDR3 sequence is CASSVKGYEQYF. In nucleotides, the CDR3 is TGTGCCAGCAGTGTAAAAGGCTACGAGCAGTACTTC.

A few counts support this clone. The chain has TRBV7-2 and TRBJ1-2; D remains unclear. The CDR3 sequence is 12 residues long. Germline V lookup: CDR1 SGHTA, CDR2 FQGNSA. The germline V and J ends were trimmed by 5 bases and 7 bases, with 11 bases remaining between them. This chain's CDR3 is CASSQQVGGYTF. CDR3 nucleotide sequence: TGTGCCAGCAGCCAGCAAGTAGGTGGCTACACCTTC.

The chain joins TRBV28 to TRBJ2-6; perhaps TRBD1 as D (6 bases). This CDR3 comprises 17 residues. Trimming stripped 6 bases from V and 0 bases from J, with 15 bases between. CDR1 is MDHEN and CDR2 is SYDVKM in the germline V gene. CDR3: CASRDSLLRSGANVLTF. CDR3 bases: TGTGCCAGCAGGGACAGCTTATTACGCTCTGGGGCCAACGTCCTGACTTTC.

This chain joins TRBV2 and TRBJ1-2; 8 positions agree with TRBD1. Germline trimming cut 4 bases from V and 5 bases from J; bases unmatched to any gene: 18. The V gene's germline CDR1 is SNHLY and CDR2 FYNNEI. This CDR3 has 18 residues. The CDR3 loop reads CASSVGQPYTGGRYGYTF. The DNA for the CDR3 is TGTGCCAGCAGTGTCGGACAACCCTATACAGGGGGACGTTATGGCTACACCTTC.

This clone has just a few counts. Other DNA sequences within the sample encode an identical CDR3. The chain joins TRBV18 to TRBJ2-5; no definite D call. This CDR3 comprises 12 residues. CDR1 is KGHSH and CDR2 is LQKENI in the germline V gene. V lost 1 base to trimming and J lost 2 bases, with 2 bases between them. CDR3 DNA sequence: TGTGCCAGCTCACCACGGCAAGAGACCCAGTACTTC. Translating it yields CASSPRQETQYF.

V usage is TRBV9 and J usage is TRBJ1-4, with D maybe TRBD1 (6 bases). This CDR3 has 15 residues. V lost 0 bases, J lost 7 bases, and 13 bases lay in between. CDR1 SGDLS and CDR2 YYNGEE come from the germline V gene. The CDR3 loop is CASSVVESGAEKLFF. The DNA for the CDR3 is TGTGCCAGCAGCGTAGTAGAGTCAGGGGCTGAAAAACTGTTTTTT.

The CDR3 DNA reads TGTGCCAGCCGAGACAGGCCCCTTCAACGGGGGACCCAGTACTTC. It yields the protein CASRDRPLQRGTQYF. The gene calls are TRBV6-1 and TRBJ2-5; TRBD1 might be the D (6 bases). V shed 8 bases and J shed 7 bases, with 23 bases lying between them. CDR3 length: 15 amino acids. The germline V gene encodes CDR1 MNHNS and CDR2 SASEGT.

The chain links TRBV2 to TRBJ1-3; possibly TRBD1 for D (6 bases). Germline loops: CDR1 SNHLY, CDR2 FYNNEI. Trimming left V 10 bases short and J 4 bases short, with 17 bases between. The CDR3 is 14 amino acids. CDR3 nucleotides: TGTGCCACTACCGGGACAACCCGGGGAAACACCATATATTTT. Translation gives CATTGTTRGNTIYF.

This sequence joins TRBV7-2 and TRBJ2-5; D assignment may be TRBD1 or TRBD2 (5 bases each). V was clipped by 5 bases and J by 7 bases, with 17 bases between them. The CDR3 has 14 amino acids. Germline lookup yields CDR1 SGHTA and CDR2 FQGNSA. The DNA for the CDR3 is TGTGCCAGCAGCCCGGGGCTAGCATTGGGGACCCAGTACTTC. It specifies CASSPGLALGTQYF.

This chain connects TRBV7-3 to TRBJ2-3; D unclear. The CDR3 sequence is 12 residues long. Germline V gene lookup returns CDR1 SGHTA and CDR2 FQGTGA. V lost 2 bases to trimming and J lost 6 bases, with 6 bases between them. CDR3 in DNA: TGTGCCAGCAGCTTATCTTCGGATACGCAGTATTTT. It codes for CASSLSSDTQYF.

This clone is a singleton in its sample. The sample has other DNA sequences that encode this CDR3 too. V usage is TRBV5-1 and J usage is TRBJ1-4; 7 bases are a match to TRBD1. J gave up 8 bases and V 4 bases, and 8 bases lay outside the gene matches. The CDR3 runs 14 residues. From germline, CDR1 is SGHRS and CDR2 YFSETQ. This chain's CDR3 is CASSPGQAGEKLFF. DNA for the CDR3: TGCGCCAGCAGCCCCGGACAGGCGGGGGAAAAACTGTTTTTT.

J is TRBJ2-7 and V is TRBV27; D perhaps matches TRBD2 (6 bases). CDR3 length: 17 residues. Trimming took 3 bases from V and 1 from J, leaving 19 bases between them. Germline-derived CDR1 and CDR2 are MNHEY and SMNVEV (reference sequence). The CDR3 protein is CASSLFSRRGPSYEQYF. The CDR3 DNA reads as TGTGCCAGCAGTTTGTTTTCTCGGCGGGGCCCGTCCTACGAGCAGTACTTC.

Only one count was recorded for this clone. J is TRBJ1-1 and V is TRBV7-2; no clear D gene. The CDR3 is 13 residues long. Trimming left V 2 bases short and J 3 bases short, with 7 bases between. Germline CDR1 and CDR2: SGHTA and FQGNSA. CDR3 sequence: CASSLTLYTEAFF. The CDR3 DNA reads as TGTGCCAGCAGCTTAACTCTGTACACTGAAGCTTTCTTT.

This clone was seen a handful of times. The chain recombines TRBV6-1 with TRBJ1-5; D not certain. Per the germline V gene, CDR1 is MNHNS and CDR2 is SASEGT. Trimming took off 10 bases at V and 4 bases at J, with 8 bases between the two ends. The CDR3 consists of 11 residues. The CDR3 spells CATSQNQPQHF. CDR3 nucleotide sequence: TGTGCCACATCACAGAATCAGCCCCAGCATTTT.

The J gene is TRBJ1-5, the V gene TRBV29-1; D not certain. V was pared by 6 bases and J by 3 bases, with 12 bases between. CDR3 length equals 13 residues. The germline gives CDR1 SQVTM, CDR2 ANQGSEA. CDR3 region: CSVQPGFNQPQHF. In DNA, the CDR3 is TGCAGCGTGCAACCGGGCTTCAATCAGCCCCAGCATTTT. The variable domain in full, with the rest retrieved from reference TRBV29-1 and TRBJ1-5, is SAVISQKPSRDICQRGTSLTIQCQVDSQVTMMFWYRQQPGQSLTLIATANQGSEATYESGFVIDKFPISRPNLTFSTLTVSNMSPEDSSIYLCSVQPGFNQPQHFGDGTRLSIL.

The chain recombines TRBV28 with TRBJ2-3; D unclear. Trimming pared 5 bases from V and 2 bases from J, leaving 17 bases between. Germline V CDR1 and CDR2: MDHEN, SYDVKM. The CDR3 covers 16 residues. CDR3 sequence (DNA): TGTGCCAGCAGTCTCCGACCTATACTCCTCACAGATACGCAGTATTTT. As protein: CASSLRPILLTDTQYF. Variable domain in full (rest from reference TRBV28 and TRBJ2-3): DVKVTQSSRYLVKRTGEKVFLECVQDMDHENMFWYRQDPGLGLRLIYFSYDVKMKEKGDIPEGYSVSREKKERFSLILESASTNQTSMYLCASSLRPILLTDTQYFGPGTRLTVL.

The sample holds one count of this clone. The CDR3 loop reads CASSYGRGLQETQYF. The CDR3, as DNA: TGTGCCAGCAGTTACGGCAGGGGCCTCCAAGAGACCCAGTACTTC. J is TRBJ2-5 and V is TRBV6-5; TRBD1 might be the D (6 bases). Germline V CDR1 and CDR2: MNHEY, SVGAGI. The V end lost 2 bases, the J end lost 1 base, and 11 bases lay between the germline ends. This CDR3 has 15 residues.

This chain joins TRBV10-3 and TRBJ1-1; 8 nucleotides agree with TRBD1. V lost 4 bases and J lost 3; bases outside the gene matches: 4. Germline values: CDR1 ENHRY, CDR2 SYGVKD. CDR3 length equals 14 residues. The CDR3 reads CAISGTGGDTEAFF. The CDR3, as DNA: TGTGCCATCAGTGGTACAGGGGGGGACACTGAAGCTTTCTTT.

The CDR3 is CAWRPGGYHEQYF. The CDR3 DNA is TGTGCCTGGAGGCCAGGGGGGTATCACGAGCAGTACTTC. The gene calls are TRBV30 and TRBJ2-5; TRBD1 might be the D (7 bases). The J call may not be correct, given that the DNA end is closer to TRBJ2-7. Germline V gene lookup returns CDR1 GTSNPN and CDR2 SVGIG (reference sequence). The CDR3 runs 13 residues.

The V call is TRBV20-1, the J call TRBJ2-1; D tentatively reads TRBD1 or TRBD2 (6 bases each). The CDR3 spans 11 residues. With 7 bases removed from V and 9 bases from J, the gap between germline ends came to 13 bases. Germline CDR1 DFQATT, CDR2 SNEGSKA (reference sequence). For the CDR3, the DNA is TGCAGTGGGGGGCAGGAGGGTGAGCAGTTCTTC. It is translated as CSGGQEGEQFF.

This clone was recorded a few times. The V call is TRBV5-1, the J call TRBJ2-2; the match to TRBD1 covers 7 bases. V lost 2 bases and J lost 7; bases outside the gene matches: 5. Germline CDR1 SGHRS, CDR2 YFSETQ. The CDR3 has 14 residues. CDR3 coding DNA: TGCGCCAGCAGCTTTGGGACAGCCGGCGGGGAGCTGTTTTTT. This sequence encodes CASSFGTAGGELFF. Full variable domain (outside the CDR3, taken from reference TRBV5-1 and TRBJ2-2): KAGVTQTPRYLIKTRGQQVTLSCSPISGHRSVSWYQQTPGQGLQFLFEYFSETQRNKGNFPGRFSGRQFSNSRSEMNVSTLELGDSALYLCASSFGTAGGELFFGEGSRLTVL.

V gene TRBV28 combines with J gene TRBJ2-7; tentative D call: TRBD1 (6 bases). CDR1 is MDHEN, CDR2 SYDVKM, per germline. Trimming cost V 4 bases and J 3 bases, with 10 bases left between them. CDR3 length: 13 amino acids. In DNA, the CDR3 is TGTGCCAGCAGTTACAGGGCTTACTACGAGCAGTACTTC. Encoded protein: CASSYRAYYEQYF.